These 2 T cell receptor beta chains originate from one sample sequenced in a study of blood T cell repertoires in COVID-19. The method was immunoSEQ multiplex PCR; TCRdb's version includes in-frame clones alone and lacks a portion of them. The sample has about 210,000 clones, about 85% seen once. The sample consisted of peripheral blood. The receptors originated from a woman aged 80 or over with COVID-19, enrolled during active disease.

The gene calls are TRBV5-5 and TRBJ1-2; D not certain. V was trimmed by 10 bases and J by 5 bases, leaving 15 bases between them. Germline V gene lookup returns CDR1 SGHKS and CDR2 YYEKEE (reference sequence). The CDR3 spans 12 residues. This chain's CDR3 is CAGSNRGYGYTF. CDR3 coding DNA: TGTGCCGGTTCCAACCGGGGTTATGGCTACACCTTC.

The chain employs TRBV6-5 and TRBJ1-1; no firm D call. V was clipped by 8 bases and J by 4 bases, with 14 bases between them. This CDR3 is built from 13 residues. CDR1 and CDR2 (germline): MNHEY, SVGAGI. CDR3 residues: CASSWIGGTEAFF. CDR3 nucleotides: TGTGCCAGCTCGTGGATAGGAGGCACTGAAGCTTTCTTT.